This TCR beta chain was profiled in a study of blood T cell repertoires in COVID-19. Whole-study context: Some COVID-19 samples were acute and others convalescent; all came from the United States, Italy and Spain.

Authors' methods: Amplification of reference gene primers was used by the study to estimate nucleated cell counts. Sequencing used immunoSEQ multiplex PCR; TCRdb keeps in-frame clones, though not all of them. That table gives V, J and clone size, and the DNA gave D and trimming. The sample consists of around 41,000 clones, around 90% of them appearing once. The CDR3 runs 16 residues. Trimming took off 6 bases at V and 1 base at J, with 18 bases between the two ends. Germline V gene lookup returns CDR1 MNHEY and CDR2 SVGEGT. Specimen: peripheral blood. The chain is built from TRBV6-2 or TRBV6-3 and TRBJ2-5; TRBD2 is a possible D gene (6 bases). This clonotype was obtained from a woman aged 80 or over with active COVID-19. This chain's CDR3 is CASSWAPRAGQETQYF. CDR3 DNA sequence: TGTGCCAGCAGCTGGGCCCCAAGAGCGGGCCAAGAGACCCAGTACTTC.